Presented here are 19 T cell receptor beta chains from one specimen sequenced in a study of beta chain features in type 1 diabetes (dated by TCRdb to 2016 to 2018). The protocol used for the library was the immunoSEQ multiplex PCR assay. All of the isolated RNA was reverse transcribed with the High Capacity cDNA Reverse Transcription Kit, so expressed TCRB transcripts were sequenced. As stored in TCRdb, this immuneACCESS dataset retains in-frame rearrangements with V and J assigned. A fraction of the clones does not appear; measured against another copy, unresolved V genes explain less than half of the discrepancy, and the remainder lacks a known reason. The sample yields some 410,000 clones; over 11% were counted once. Approximately 0.035% of the sample comes from the top ten. Sequenced input: naive CD4+ T cells from blood. According to the study, the label for this sample's cell subset or site signals: true naive CD4+ T cells. All receptors come from a man younger than 45 in good health.

In its sample, this clone was seen a few times. The chain links TRBV9 to TRBJ2-2; D uncertain. This CDR3 has 15 residues. Germline lookup yields CDR1 SGDLS and CDR2 YYNGEE. V lost 2 bases and J 1 base, leaving 9 bases between the germline ends. Here the CDR3 reads CASSVRAGNTGELFF. CDR3 bases: TGTGCCAGCAGCGTTAGGGCAGGGAACACCGGGGAGCTGTTTTTT.

This clone has a handful of counts. This sequence joins TRBV7-9 and TRBJ1-2, with 7 bases that match TRBD1. With V trimmed by 4 bases and J by 7 bases, 9 bases remained unmatched. CDR3 length: 14 residues. CDR1 and CDR2 (germline): SEHNR, FQNEAQ (reference sequence). CDR3 in amino acids: CASSSRQGDGGYTF. CDR3 DNA: TGTGCCAGCAGCTCCCGACAGGGAGATGGTGGCTACACCTTC.

This clone has a handful of counts. The CDR3 nucleotides read TGTGCCTGGAGTGTAGTGGTTAGCGGGAGCGGGGAGCTGTTTTTT. It translates to CAWSVVVSGSGELFF. The V call is TRBV30, the J call TRBJ2-2; 9 bases map to TRBD2. After removal of 0 bases from V and 7 bases from J, the junction contained 6 bases not matched to a gene. The CDR3 length is 15 residues. CDR1 and CDR2 (germline): GTSNPN, SVGIG (reference sequence).

The chain joins TRBV6-5 to TRBJ1-1; tentatively, D is TRBD1 (6 bases). V lost 4 bases and J lost 6, with 18 bases in between. The CDR3 length is 15 residues. Germline CDR1 MNHEY, CDR2 SVGAGI. The CDR3 coding sequence is TGTGCCAGCAGTTCAGGGGAATGGTGGCAAGCTGAAGCTTTCTTT. It encodes CASSSGEWWQAEAFF.

This clone appeared a few times. The chain recombines TRBV6-6 with TRBJ2-3; D unresolved. The CDR3 length is 12 residues. Trimming removed 8 bases at V and 0 bases at J, with 6 bases between. Per germline, CDR1 MNHNY and CDR2 SVGAGI (reference sequence). The CDR3 region is CASATSTDTQYF. The DNA of the CDR3 is TGTGCCAGCGCGACGAGCACAGATACGCAGTATTTT.

This clone was detected a few times. The V and J genes are TRBV25-1 and TRBJ1-3; unclear D gene. Deletions cut 4 bases from V and 0 bases from J, with 7 bases between. CDR3 length: 14 residues. CDR1 and CDR2 from the germline V gene are MGHDK and SYGVNS. The CDR3 nucleotides read TGTGCCAGCAGTGCAGCAAGCTCTGGAAACACCATATATTTT. Amino acid sequence: CASSAASSGNTIYF.

The chain has TRBV9 and TRBJ1-5, with D possibly matching TRBD1 (5 bases). This CDR3 region has 16 residues. Trimming pared 4 bases from V and 0 bases from J, leaving 14 bases between. Germline assignment: CDR1 SGDLS and CDR2 YYNGEE. The CDR3 region is CASSSGTGDSNQPQHF. The CDR3 coding sequence is TGTGCCAGCAGCTCCGGGACGGGAGATAGCAATCAGCCCCAGCATTTT. The whole variable domain, remainder taken from reference TRBV9 and TRBJ1-5, is DSGVTQTPKHLITATGQRVTLRCSPRSGDLSVYWYQQSLDQGLQFLIQYYNGEERAKGNILERFSAQQFPDLHSELNLSSLELGDSALYFCASSSGTGDSNQPQHFGDGTRLSIL.

This clone was counted only a few times. The rearrangement links TRBV5-1 to TRBJ2-7; D may be TRBD1 (5 bases). From germline, CDR1 is SGHRS and CDR2 YFSETQ. This CDR3 contains 13 residues. The V end lost 2 bases, the J end lost 2 bases, and 8 bases lay between the germline ends. The CDR3 DNA reads TGCGCCAGCAGCTTTAAGGGGCCCTACGAGCAGTACTTC. Protein sequence: CASSFKGPYEQYF.

The genes are TRBV4-3 and TRBJ2-5; 7 nucleotides line up with TRBD2. This CDR3 region has 13 residues. V shed 5 bases and J 5 bases; nucleotides not matched to a gene: 5. Germline assignment: CDR1 LGHNA and CDR2 YSLEER. The CDR3 sequence is CASSSSGRETQYF. As DNA, the CDR3 is TGCGCCAGCAGCTCCTCCGGGAGGGAGACCCAGTACTTC.

This clone was detected a few times. The V gene is TRBV29-1, the J gene TRBJ2-2; perhaps TRBD2 as D (6 bases). This CDR3 has 14 residues. Germline-derived CDR1 and CDR2 are SQVTM and ANQGSEA. The V gene lost 7 bases and the J gene lost 1 base, with 13 bases spanning the gap. CDR3: CSARSGGNTGELFF. Here the CDR3 DNA reads TGCAGCGCACGTAGCGGAGGGAACACCGGGGAGCTGTTTTTT.

Only a few counts were recorded for this clone. The genes are TRBV6-1 and TRBJ1-5, with D unclear. This CDR3 comprises 14 residues. The ends were cut back, 2 bases at V and 5 bases at J, with 10 bases in the middle. Germline V gene lookup returns CDR1 MNHNS and CDR2 SASEGT. For the CDR3, the DNA is TGTGCCAGCAGTGAATCAAGATGGGATCAGCCCCAGCATTTT. Its protein product is CASSESRWDQPQHF.

This rearrangement joins TRBV7-7 to TRBJ2-3; D is uncertain. Germline V gene data show CDR1 as SSHAT and CDR2 as FNYEAQ (reference sequence). The CDR3 has 13 amino acids. Between the trimmed V and J ends, which lost 5 bases and 0 bases, there was a span of 6 bases. CDR3 DNA: TGTGCCAGCAGCCCAAGCAGCACAGATACGCAGTATTTT. Translating gives CASSPSSTDTQYF.

The chain couples TRBV15 to TRBJ2-2; 10 nucleotides align to TRBD2. After removal of 3 bases from V and 4 bases from J, the junction contained 5 bases not matched to a gene. Germline CDR1 reads LNHNV; CDR2 reads YYDKDF (reference sequence). This CDR3 contains 16 residues. The CDR3 DNA reads TGTGCCACCAGCAGGATAGCGGGAGGCCCCACCGGGGAGCTGTTTTTT. Protein sequence: CATSRIAGGPTGELFF. The whole variable domain, remainder taken from reference TRBV15 and TRBJ2-2, is DAMVIQNPRYQVTQFGKPVTLSCSQTLNHNVMYWYQQKSSQAPKLLFHYYDKDFNNEADTPDNFQSRRPNTSFCFLDIRSPGLGDTAMYLCATSRIAGGPTGELFFGEGSRLTVL.

Notes on this clone: The sample has other DNA sequences that encode this CDR3 too. The chain joins TRBV7-2 to TRBJ2-5; no clear D. Deletions cut 6 bases from V and 5 bases from J, with 10 bases between. Germline V gives CDR1 SGHTA, CDR2 FQGNSA. The CDR3 is 12 amino acids. CDR3 sequence: CASSLVVETQYF. CDR3 DNA sequence: TGTGCCAGCAGTCTAGTCGTGGAGACCCAGTACTTC.

The rearrangement links TRBV11-2 to TRBJ2-7, with 7 bases matching TRBD1. CDR3 length: 13 amino acids. The V and J ends lost 6 bases and 5 bases, in that order; junction bases with no gene match: 7. Germline CDR1 is SGHAT and CDR2 is FQNNGV. Here the CDR3 DNA reads TGTGCCAGCAGACACCGGGACAGTGACGAGCAGTACTTC. Protein product: CASRHRDSDEQYF.

This clone was seen only a few times. The chain combines TRBV7-2 with TRBJ2-1; D unresolved. Germline lookup yields CDR1 SGHTA and CDR2 FQGNSA. V was clipped by 0 bases and J by 13 bases, with 7 bases between them. CDR3 length equals 11 residues. This chain's CDR3 is CASSLARSQFF. The CDR3 DNA is TGTGCCAGCAGCTTAGCCCGCTCCCAGTTCTTC.

The V and J genes are TRBV7-9 and TRBJ2-7; no reliable D call. The CDR3 totals 13 residues. V lost 1 base to trimming and J lost 3 bases, with 7 bases between them. Germline values: CDR1 SEHNR, CDR2 FQNEAQ (reference sequence). CDR3 sequence: CASSLGGYYEQYF. As DNA, the CDR3 is TGTGCCAGCAGCTTAGGCGGTTACTACGAGCAGTACTTC.

CDR3 in amino acids: CASSERTRGDTQYF. The CDR3 nucleotides are TGTGCCAGCAGTGAACGGACCCGAGGCGATACGCAGTATTTT. This chain links TRBV6-5 with TRBJ2-3; D unresolved. Trimming took 5 bases from V and 6 from J, leaving 15 bases between them. Per germline, CDR1 MNHEY and CDR2 SVGAGI. The CDR3 has 14 residues.

A few counts support this clone. In nucleotides, the CDR3 is TGTGCCAGCAGCCGGCAACCGGGGCCCCCAAATACGCAGTATTTT. Translation gives CASSRQPGPPNTQYF. The genes are TRBV7-2 and TRBJ2-3; D is possibly TRBD1 or TRBD2 (5 bases each). The CDR3 extends over 15 amino acids. From germline, CDR1 is SGHTA and CDR2 FQGNSA. V was pared by 5 bases and J by 7 bases, with 19 bases between.